This T cell receptor (beta chain) was sequenced in a study of blood T cells in healthy people across ages (dated by TCRdb to between 2015 and 2016). Regarding the study in general: Template switching captured roughly one uniquely barcoded TCR beta cDNA molecule per two T cells in model experiments. Using deep sequencing normalized with unique cDNA molecular identifiers, the study measured how TCR beta repertoire diversity changes with age. The study analyzed two additional independent replicas of 1 million unique cDNA reads from the same blood draw for two donors, one aged 18 to 30 and one aged 80 or older. Donors were grouped into four age groups: young (average 16 years), middle-aged (39), aged (around 62) and long-lived (roughly 80). To avoid experimental bias, donors of different ages were distributed randomly across sequencing lanes. The full study reports these points: Because donor CMV infection status was unknown, age-related changes in expanded clonotypes were potentially confounded. Bulk unsorted PBMC profiling prevented conclusive comparison of naive and antigen-experienced compartments. Observed TCR beta diversity correlated strongly with the percentage of naive T cells measured by flow cytometry. Compared with the aged group, more naive CD4+ T cells, fewer expanded clones and increased TCR diversity were shown by the long-lived group, suggesting age selection. As age increased, observed TCR beta diversity per million T cells dropped in a roughly linear way, and a significant reduction was already evident by age 40. Total diversity estimates from one million sequenced T cells were considered lower bounds and underestimates.

Receptors were amplified or captured by 5' RACE. Data came from an Illumina HiSeq 2500. A second PCR of roughly 6 to 11 cycles was run with a J-beta primer mix and a sample-barcoded 5' primer. A template-switch 5' adaptor carrying 12 random nucleotides introduced a unique molecular identifier onto each TCR beta cDNA molecule. Each sample yielded at least 3 million CDR3-containing paired-end reads. All of the RNA was converted into first-strand cDNA using the Mint cDNA synthesis kit, with a TRBC-specific oligonucleotide serving as the primer. Following uracil-DNA glycosylase treatment, a first 18-cycle PCR with universal primers M1SS and BC2_uni_R was performed on all cDNA. On the study's bioinformatics: Normalization of each sample was performed by random selection of 1 million high-quality reads, each carrying a distinct molecular identifier. Reads with shared molecular identifiers were discarded instead of being binned into consensus sequences. MiTCR, run with a Q25 quality threshold and the strictest error-elimination algorithm, handled CDR3 identification, clonotype clustering and error correction. A nonparametric unseen species model with Euler transformation was used to estimate lower-bound total TCR beta diversity. TCRdb passed the public sequencing reads through fastp at Q25 and MiXCR, retaining productive beta sequences. Each CDR3 protein appears once, grouped with its most common genes and DNA. TCRdb, not the authors, supplied the V and J calls. In this sample the table shows more than 700,000 distinct CDR3 sequences, about 55% of which occur a single time. The ten most abundant clones make up roughly 40% of the sample.

CDR3 length: 14 amino acids, cysteine to phenylalanine. Only the CDR3 DNA stays, 42 bases, in frame from base 1. CDR1 and CDR2 are drawn from the germline V gene: SGHRS, YFSETQ. Systemically healthy Caucasian individuals from Russia, over 30 in total and aged about 6 to 95 years, were included as donors. Each donor gave ten milliliters of peripheral blood, collected into EDTA-treated Vacutainer tubes. Ficoll-Paque density-gradient centrifugation was used to isolate PBMCs, with at least 6.5 million per sample. Trizol reagent was used to extract total RNA from the PBMCs, yielding at least 5 micrograms per sample. The percentages of naive CD45RAhigh/CD27high T cells were determined by flow cytometry on a PBMC aliquot from every donor. This clonotype was found a few times. Its binding antigen is unknown. At one boundary the junction diverges from the germline segment, which might be a read error.

The specimen sequenced was blood. This clonotype originated in a man aged 80 or over in good health. The sequence is built from TRBV5-1 and TRBJ1-6; TRBD1 could be the D gene, as 6 bases match. The CDR3 in this case is CASSLRETGSPLHF. The DNA is as follows: TGCGCCAGCAGCTTGCGAGAGACAGGTTCACCCCTCCATTTT.